The 27 T cell receptor beta chains in this list originate from one sample, sequenced in a study of early T cells in non-severe SARS-CoV-2 infection. Each CDR3 protein is one row after TCRdb ran MiXCR on the 5' RACE reads. The sample yields around 84,000 distinct CDR3 sequences, around an eighth seen once. The sequencing sample was made of whole blood. The receptors were gathered from an adult who was a healthcare worker with PCR-confirmed SARS-CoV-2 infection or an uninfected control (not recorded which).

The chain combines TRBV29-1 with TRBJ1-1; tentatively, D is TRBD1 (6 bases). CDR1 and CDR2 (germline): SQVTM, ANQGSEA. Trimming shortened V by 1 base and J by 4 bases, and 19 bases separated the two germline ends. The CDR3 sequence is 16 residues long. CDR3 bases: TGCAGCGTTGAAGGAGGGGGATCCCTTTTCGGCACTGAAGCTTTCTTT. Amino acid sequence: CSVEGGGSLFGTEAFF.

In this sample, this clonotype turned up many times. This sequence joins TRBV6-1 and TRBJ2-3, with TRBD2 as a possible D gene (5 bases). CDR1 MNHNS and CDR2 SASEGT come from the germline V gene. The CDR3 covers 12 residues. Trimming took off 5 bases at V and 5 bases at J, with 8 bases between the two ends. CDR3 amino acids: CASSPTRDTQYF. The CDR3 DNA reads as TGTGCCAGCAGTCCCACTAGAGATACGCAGTATTTT.

As regards this clonotype: A read error is possible here, since a much larger clone lies one base away. Because the CDR3 is missing its conserved closing phenylalanine or tryptophan, this is likely a read error. This sequence joins TRBV20-1 and TRBJ2-3; no clear D. The CDR3 totals 14 residues. Trimming took off 0 bases at V and 2 bases at J, with 9 bases between the two ends. In germline, CDR1 is DFQATT, CDR2 SNEGSKA (reference sequence). The CDR3 loop is CSARDRRNTDTQYY. The CDR3 region has the DNA TGCAGTGCTAGAGATCGCCGGAACACAGATACGCAGTATTAT.

CDR3 bases: TGTGCCAGCAGCTTGGTTATAGCGGGAGGAGATACGCAGTATTTT. Amino acid sequence: CASSLVIAGGDTQYF. The chain employs TRBV5-5 and TRBJ2-3, with 10 bases fitting TRBD2. In germline, CDR1 is SGHKS, CDR2 YYEKEE (reference sequence). The CDR3 spans 15 residues. With 0 bases clipped from V and 5 bases from J, the junction kept 3 bases outside the gene matches.

V gene TRBV13 combines with J gene TRBJ2-7; D is unresolved. CDR3 size: 13 residues. Trimming shortened V by 2 bases and J by 0 bases, and 5 bases separated the two germline ends. Germline V CDR1 and CDR2: PRHDT, FYEKMQ (reference sequence). The CDR3 region has the DNA TGTGCCAGCAGCTTAAGGAACTCCTACGAGCAGTACTTC. Protein: CASSLRNSYEQYF. Full variable domain (missing parts from reference TRBV13 and TRBJ2-7): AAGVIQSPRHLIKEKRETATLKCYPIPRHDTVYWYQQGPGQDPQFLISFYEKMQSDKGSIPDRFSAQQFSDYHSELNMSSLELGDSALYFCASSLRNSYEQYFGPGTRLTVT.

The sample holds a few counts of this clonotype. The chain uses TRBV20-1 and TRBJ2-3; D uncertain. V was cut by 7 bases and J by 5 bases, with 7 bases left in between. The CDR3 covers 10 residues. Germline V CDR1 and CDR2: DFQATT, SNEGSKA (reference sequence). The CDR3, as DNA: TGCAGTGGTATTAGAGATACGCAGTATTTT. Its protein product is CSGIRDTQYF.

The sample holds a few counts of this clonotype. The junction departs from the called germline gene at one end, perhaps through a read error. The V gene is TRBV12-3 or TRBV12-4, the J gene TRBJ1-1; D unclear. There are 14 residues in the CDR3. The CDR3 nucleotides read TGCGCCAGCACCTCTGGTCGACTGAACACTGAAGCTTTCTTT. This codes for CASTSGRLNTEAFF.

This clonotype came up many times. V usage is TRBV9 and J usage is TRBJ2-1; 11 nucleotides agree with TRBD2. CDR3 length equals 17 residues. The germline V gene has CDR1 SGDLS and CDR2 YYNGEE. The V gene end was trimmed by 1 base and the J gene end by 8 bases; junction bases not matched to a gene: 11. CDR3 in DNA: TGTGCCAGCAGCGTAAACCCCTCACTAGCGGGAGACCATGAGCAGTTCTTC. As protein: CASSVNPSLAGDHEQFF.

The genes are TRBV12-5 and TRBJ1-2; weak D call: TRBD1 (5 bases). This CDR3 comprises 17 residues. Germline loops: CDR1 LGHNT, CDR2 FRNRAP. Trimming removed 5 bases at V and 2 bases at J, with 21 bases between. This CDR3 is CASGHKTVGGVNYGYTF. The DNA for the CDR3 is TGTGCTAGTGGTCACAAGACAGTCGGAGGGGTAAACTATGGCTACACCTTC.

This clonotype has a handful of counts. CDR3 DNA sequence: TGTGCCAGCAGGGGAGGAGAACGGGGTGAGCAGTTCTTC. Protein sequence: CASRGGERGEQFF. This rearrangement joins TRBV27 to TRBJ2-1; a possible D gene is TRBD2 (6 bases). This CDR3 is 13 amino acids long. Germline CDR1 and CDR2: MNHEY and SMNVEV (reference sequence). Trimming stripped 6 bases from V and 9 bases from J, with 15 bases between.

The rearrangement joins TRBV12-3 or TRBV12-4 to TRBJ2-5; 12 nucleotides agree with TRBD2. CDR3 length: 19 amino acids. V was clipped by 4 bases and J by 7 bases; unmatched bases: 19. This chain's CDR3 is CASSSLAGGPHGSEGTQYF. DNA for the CDR3: TGTGCCAGCAGTTCTCTAGCGGGAGGGCCTCATGGATCAGAGGGGACCCAGTACTTC.

The chain employs TRBV2 and TRBJ2-5, with 7 bases lining up with TRBD1. Germline CDR1 reads SNHLY; CDR2 reads FYNNEI. J was trimmed by 0 bases and V by 10 bases; bases with no gene match: 2. The CDR3 runs 12 residues. The CDR3 nucleotides are TGTGCCACCAGGGGGAACCAAGAGACCCAGTACTTC. Amino acids: CATRGNQETQYF.

This rearrangement joins TRBV6-1 to TRBJ1-5, with D unclear. The CDR3 has 14 residues. Trimming took 0 bases from V and 9 from J, leaving 12 bases between them. Germline V gives CDR1 MNHNS, CDR2 SASEGT. CDR3 loop: CASSEARSGAPQHF. CDR3 nucleotides: TGTGCCAGCAGTGAAGCGAGATCGGGCGCGCCCCAGCATTTT.

This clonotype was counted ten times or more. The rearrangement links TRBV28 to TRBJ2-7; tentative D call: TRBD1 (6 bases). V lost 5 bases, J lost 2 bases, and 19 bases lay in between. There are 16 residues in the CDR3. The germline gives CDR1 MDHEN, CDR2 SYDVKM. CDR3 sequence reads: CASSTIGTRGAYEQYF. CDR3 coding DNA: TGTGCCAGCAGTACCATAGGGACAAGGGGAGCCTACGAGCAGTACTTC.

This clonotype appeared a few times. The chain recombines TRBV9 with TRBJ2-1; the D gene could be TRBD1 or TRBD2 (5 bases each). V was pared by 0 bases and J by 0 bases, with 16 bases between. This CDR3 spans 18 amino acids. CDR1 SGDLS and CDR2 YYNGEE come from the germline V gene. The CDR3 bases are TGTGCCAGCAGCGTAGCCGGGACCAGAATTCCCTCCTACAATGAGCAGTTCTTC. Protein: CASSVAGTRIPSYNEQFF. The full variable domain, rest sourced from reference TRBV9 and TRBJ2-1, is DSGVTQTPKHLITATGQRVTLRCSPRSGDLSVYWYQQSLDQGLQFLIQYYNGEERAKGNILERFSAQQFPDLHSELNLSSLELGDSALYFCASSVAGTRIPSYNEQFFGPGTRLTVL.

This clonotype came up a few times. The chain recombines TRBV6-5 with TRBJ2-1; D might be TRBD1 (5 bases). Trimming removed 2 bases from V and 3 bases from J, with 14 bases in between. Looked up from germline, CDR1 is MNHEY and CDR2 is SVGAGI. This CDR3 has 16 residues. Here the CDR3 DNA reads TGTGCCAGCAGTTACGGCCAGGGAAAAAACTACAATGAGCAGTTCTTC. Its translation is CASSYGQGKNYNEQFF.

V is TRBV29-1 and J is TRBJ1-2; tentative D call: TRBD1 (5 bases). V lost 4 bases and J lost 6, with 12 bases in between. From germline, CDR1 is SQVTM and CDR2 ANQGSEA. The CDR3 totals 12 residues. CDR3 protein: CSVAERGDGYTF. In DNA form, the CDR3 reads TGCAGCGTTGCAGAAAGGGGAGATGGCTACACCTTC.

CDR3 coding DNA: TGTGCCAGCAGTTTAGTGGGCAATCAGCCCCAGCATTTT. Amino acid sequence: CASSLVGNQPQHF. The V call is TRBV27, the J call TRBJ1-5; D is unclear. Germline CDR1 MNHEY, CDR2 SMNVEV (reference sequence). V shed 2 bases and J shed 2 bases, with 4 bases lying between them. This CDR3 comprises 13 residues.

The rearrangement joins TRBV12-3 or TRBV12-4 to TRBJ1-5; the D gene is possibly TRBD1 (6 bases). The CDR3 runs 13 residues. V gave up 2 bases and J gave up 4 bases, with 6 bases separating them. DNA of the CDR3: TGTGCCAGCAGTTTAACAGGGAATCAGCCCCAGCATTTT. Translated, it gives CASSLTGNQPQHF.

This chain connects TRBV27 to TRBJ2-5; D ambiguous. The ends were cut back, 7 bases at V and 2 bases at J, with 11 bases in the middle. This CDR3 has 13 amino acids. Germline CDR1 MNHEY, CDR2 SMNVEV (reference sequence). For the CDR3, the DNA is TGTGCCAGCACCTTTCAGATTCAAGAGACCCAGTACTTC. Amino acids: CASTFQIQETQYF.

This clonotype was detected many times. This chain joins TRBV5-8 and TRBJ1-4, with D hard to call. Germline V gives CDR1 SGHTS, CDR2 YDEGEE. The CDR3 sequence is 15 residues long. V lost 5 bases to trimming and J lost 3 bases, with 14 bases between them. The CDR3 coding sequence is TGTGCCAGCAGTCCCGGGCCGGCGGCTAATGAAAAACTGTTTTTT. This codes for CASSPGPAANEKLFF.

This clonotype was seen more than once but under ten times. The V and J genes are TRBV27 and TRBJ2-3, with D possibly called TRBD1 or TRBD2 (5 bases each). Germline loops: CDR1 MNHEY, CDR2 SMNVEV (reference sequence). The CDR3 is made up of 16 amino acids. Trimming cost V 6 bases and J 2 bases, with 18 bases left between them. CDR3 nucleotides: TGTGCCAGCAGCACCGGATCAGGGAGATACACAGATACGCAGTATTTT. Protein: CASSTGSGRYTDTQYF.

Only a few counts were recorded for this clonotype. This rearrangement joins TRBV7-6 to TRBJ2-7; 11 nucleotides align to TRBD2. The germline V gene has CDR1 SGHVS and CDR2 FNYEAQ. Trimming cost V 5 bases and J 6 bases; bases outside gene matches: 15. The CDR3 loop spans 17 amino acids. CDR3 DNA sequence: TGTGCCAGCAGCCCAACTCCCCAGCTAGCGGGAGGCCGCGAGCAGTACTTC. This encodes CASSPTPQLAGGREQYF.

In its sample, this clonotype was seen a few times. V and J are TRBV24-1 and TRBJ2-3, with 12 bases matching TRBD2. The V segment lost 3 bases and the J segment 7 bases; nucleotides outside the gene matches: 4. Per germline, CDR1 KGHDR and CDR2 SFDVKD. This CDR3 spans 15 amino acids. This CDR3 reads CATSDLAGGQNTQYF. DNA of the CDR3: TGTGCCACCAGTGATCTAGCGGGAGGGCAGAATACGCAGTATTTT.

In this sample, this clonotype turned up many times. This sequence joins TRBV3-1 and TRBJ1-5; 7 nucleotides match TRBD1. This CDR3 comprises 14 residues. V lost 4 bases, J lost 8 bases, and 8 bases stayed unmatched. Germline V gene sequence: CDR1 LGHDT, CDR2 YNNKEL (reference sequence). This chain's CDR3 is CASSRRQGIEPQHF. The CDR3 DNA follows: TGTGCCAGCAGCCGACGACAGGGTATTGAGCCCCAGCATTTT.

The rearrangement uses TRBV4-2 and TRBJ1-6, with D maybe TRBD1 (5 bases). Looked up from germline, CDR1 is LGHNA and CDR2 is YNFKEQ. Trimming left V 0 bases short and J 8 bases short, with 17 bases between. The CDR3 consists of 17 residues. The CDR3 sequence is CASSQDPARVVDSPLHF. The CDR3 DNA reads as TGTGCCAGCAGCCAAGATCCGGCCAGGGTCGTAGATTCACCCCTCCACTTT.

This sequence joins TRBV27 and TRBJ2-5, with TRBD2 as a possible D gene (6 bases). The CDR3 length is 15 residues. Germline-derived CDR1 and CDR2 are MNHEY and SMNVEV (reference sequence). V was trimmed by 5 bases and J by 5 bases, leaving 18 bases between them. The DNA for the CDR3 is TGTGCCAGCAGTATCGGGACTCGCCGGGGGGAGACCCAGTACTTC. Amino acids: CASSIGTRRGETQYF.